One and the same sample provided the 28 T cell receptor beta chains below, sequenced in a study of CD8 T cells in Susac syndrome. Random hexamers were used to reverse transcribe an amount of about 0.45 to 1 ug RNA. TCRdb reprocessed the immunoSEQ multiplex PCR reads with MiXCR, giving one entry per CDR3 protein. The sample holds some 300,000 distinct CDR3 sequences; approximately 90% are singletons and the top ten take roughly 0.2%. The sequencing sample was made of CD8+ T cells from PBMCs. The receptor source for this set is a human donor with multiple sclerosis.

The chain has TRBV3-1 and TRBJ1-2; maybe TRBD1 (5 bases). Germline-derived CDR1 and CDR2 are LGHDT and YNNKEL (reference sequence). The CDR3 has 15 residues. V dropped 4 bases and J dropped 4 bases, with 16 bases sitting between them. This CDR3 is CASSPRPREAYGYTF. The CDR3 DNA reads as TGTGCCAGCAGCCCCCGCCCCAGGGAGGCCTATGGCTACACCTTC. Full variable domain (outside the CDR3, taken from reference TRBV3-1 and TRBJ1-2): DTAVSQTPKYLVTQMGNDKSIKCEQNLGHDTMYWYKQDSKKFLKIMFSYNNKELIINETVPNRFSPKSPDKAHLNLHINSLELGDSAVYFCASSPRPREAYGYTFGSGTRLTVV.

The CDR3 loop is CASRSLTGTAYEQYF. The CDR3, as DNA: TGTGCCAGCAGGTCGTTAACCGGGACGGCCTACGAGCAGTACTTC. The chain is built from TRBV27 and TRBJ2-7; D is perhaps TRBD1 or TRBD2 (5 bases each). This CDR3 comprises 15 residues. The ends were cut back, 6 bases at V and 2 bases at J, with 17 bases in the middle. The germline V gene encodes CDR1 MNHEY and CDR2 SMNVEV (reference sequence).

The V and J genes are TRBV20-1 and TRBJ1-2; a weak D match, TRBD1 (6 bases). Germline CDR1 reads DFQATT; CDR2 reads SNEGSKA (reference sequence). The V and J ends lost 6 bases and 7 bases respectively, with 12 bases between them. The CDR3 consists of 11 residues. The CDR3 sequence is CSAQGTLGYTF. CDR3 DNA: TGCAGTGCCCAAGGGACACTTGGCTACACCTTC.

This chain joins TRBV13 and TRBJ2-3; D gene ambiguous. Germline CDR1 is PRHDT and CDR2 is FYEKMQ (reference sequence). V was clipped by 6 bases and J by 6 bases, with 7 bases between them. The CDR3 consists of 11 residues. CDR3 sequence: CASSQRDTQYF. The DNA for the CDR3 is TGTGCCAGCAGTCAAAGGGATACGCAGTATTTT.

The chain links TRBV10-3 to TRBJ1-3; D is unresolved. In germline, CDR1 is ENHRY, CDR2 SYGVKD. The CDR3 totals 15 residues. Trimming took off 0 bases at V and 0 bases at J, with 6 bases between the two ends. Here the CDR3 reads CAISESGSSGNTIYF. In DNA, the CDR3 is TGTGCCATCAGTGAGTCGGGGAGCTCTGGAAACACCATATATTTT.

This clonotype is a singleton in its sample. CDR3 sequence reads: CSARDEGQGANYGYTF. DNA of the CDR3: TGCAGTGCTAGAGATGAGGGACAGGGGGCTAACTATGGCTACACCTTC. The chain has TRBV20-1 and TRBJ1-2, with 11 bases that match TRBD1. V gave up 0 bases and J gave up 0 bases; unmatched junction bases: 3. Germline V gives CDR1 DFQATT, CDR2 SNEGSKA (reference sequence). CDR3 length: 16 amino acids.

The chain couples TRBV19 to TRBJ2-1; D not certain. V shed 8 bases and J shed 0 bases, with 8 bases lying between them. From germline, CDR1 is LNHDA and CDR2 SQIVND (reference sequence). This CDR3 contains 13 residues. The chain's CDR3 is CASRKRSYNEQFF. CDR3 in DNA: TGTGCCAGTCGGAAGCGCTCCTACAATGAGCAGTTCTTC.

The chain links TRBV11-2 to TRBJ1-1, with D possibly TRBD1 on 5 matching bases. The length of the CDR3 is 15 residues. Germline loops: CDR1 SGHAT, CDR2 FQNNGV. V lost 5 bases to trimming and J lost 1 base, with 14 bases between them. CDR3 region: CASSEAAGTNTEAFF. CDR3 DNA sequence: TGTGCCAGCAGCGAGGCCGCGGGGACGAACACTGAAGCTTTCTTT. The whole variable domain, remainder taken from reference TRBV11-2 and TRBJ1-1, is EAGVAQSPRYKIIEKRQSVAFWCNPISGHATLYWYQQILGQGPKLLIQFQNNGVVDDSQLPKDRFSAERLKGVDSTLKIQPAKLEDSAVYLCASSEAAGTNTEAFFGQGTRLTVV.

The rearrangement joins TRBV7-9 to TRBJ2-1; D ambiguous. This CDR3 spans 12 amino acids. Looked up from germline, CDR1 is SEHNR and CDR2 is FQNEAQ (reference sequence). V gave up 2 bases and J gave up 8 bases, with 7 bases separating them. The CDR3: CASSLLRDEQFF. Written as DNA, the CDR3 is TGTGCCAGCAGCTTATTACGGGATGAGCAGTTCTTC.

This chain connects TRBV6-6 to TRBJ1-2; the D gene is possibly TRBD1 (5 bases). This CDR3 is 12 amino acids long. Trimming shortened V by 5 bases and J by 8 bases, and 12 bases separated the two germline ends. Germline CDR1 MNHNY, CDR2 SVGAGI (reference sequence). CDR3 protein: CASSQSGKGYTF. Here the CDR3 DNA reads TGTGCCAGCAGTCAGTCAGGGAAGGGCTACACCTTC.

The chain has TRBV27 and TRBJ2-7; the D gene is possibly TRBD1 (5 bases). V was pared by 4 bases and J by 4 bases, with 17 bases between. Germline CDR1 and CDR2: MNHEY and SMNVEV (reference sequence). This CDR3 spans 15 amino acids. The CDR3 protein is CASSSRASLSYEQYF. As DNA, the CDR3 is TGTGCCAGCAGTTCCAGGGCTTCTTTGTCGTACGAGCAGTACTTC.

The rearrangement uses TRBV20-1 and TRBJ2-5; D ambiguous. This CDR3 has 12 amino acids. V lost 4 bases and J lost 3, with 9 bases in between. CDR1 and CDR2 (germline): DFQATT, SNEGSKA (reference sequence). The CDR3 loop reads CSAIAREETQYF. In DNA, the CDR3 is TGCAGTGCTATAGCACGAGAAGAGACCCAGTACTTC.

The V gene is TRBV15, the J gene TRBJ2-7; TRBD1 or TRBD2 may be the D gene (5 bases each). The V end was cut by 5 bases, the J end by 7 bases, with 15 bases between. Germline loops: CDR1 LNHNV, CDR2 YYDKDF (reference sequence). The CDR3 is 13 amino acids. CDR3 bases: TGTGCCACCAGCGGGACCAACCGGGCGGAGCAGTACTTC. This gives the protein CATSGTNRAEQYF.

The V and J genes are TRBV6-2 or TRBV6-3 and TRBJ2-1; 7 nucleotides align to TRBD1. The CDR3 spans 14 residues. Trimming removed 0 bases from V and 6 bases from J; junction bases left unmatched: 2. Germline V gives CDR1 MNHEY, CDR2 SVGEGT. In nucleotides, the CDR3 is TGTGCCAGCAGTTACTCGGGACAGATCAATGAGCAGTTCTTC. This sequence encodes CASSYSGQINEQFF.

J is TRBJ1-2 and V is TRBV7-9; 9 bases are a match to TRBD1. The CDR3 totals 15 residues. Looked up from germline, CDR1 is SEHNR and CDR2 is FQNEAQ (reference sequence). J was trimmed by 6 bases and V by 5 bases; bases with no gene match: 10. The CDR3 DNA sequence: TGTGCCAGCAGCCCCAACCCCCGGGACAGGGATGGCTACACCTTC. It codes for CASSPNPRDRDGYTF.

The chain joins TRBV6-1 to TRBJ2-2; D might be TRBD1 or TRBD2, each matching 5 bases. V lost 11 bases to trimming and J lost 3 bases, with 13 bases between them. This CDR3 contains 13 residues. CDR1 and CDR2 (germline): MNHNS, SASEGT. The CDR3 loop reads CAGRQRDTGELFF. DNA of the CDR3: TGTGCCGGCCGACAGAGGGACACCGGGGAGCTGTTTTTT.

The V and J genes are TRBV27 and TRBJ1-2; D gene ambiguous. V lost 0 bases and J 1 base, leaving 9 bases between the germline ends. This CDR3 has 15 residues. Germline CDR1 reads MNHEY; CDR2 reads SMNVEV (reference sequence). CDR3 sequence (DNA): TGTGCCAGCAGTTTATCCGATACGGATAACTATGGCTACACCTTC. Translating it yields CASSLSDTDNYGYTF.

The rearrangement joins TRBV7-9 to TRBJ2-2; possible D gene TRBD1, 6 bases. CDR3 length equals 14 residues. V was trimmed by 1 base and J by 5 bases, leaving 8 bases between them. Germline-derived CDR1 and CDR2 are SEHNR and FQNEAQ (reference sequence). The CDR3 nucleotides are TGTGCCAGCAGCTTAGTCACAGGGACCGGGGAGCTGTTTTTT. Protein product: CASSLVTGTGELFF.

This clonotype is a singleton in its sample. The chain couples TRBV10-3 to TRBJ1-1; D gene uncertain. CDR1 and CDR2 (germline): ENHRY, SYGVKD. V was pared by 0 bases and J by 1 base, with 12 bases between. The CDR3 contains 16 residues. CDR3 amino acids: CAISESIGIGNTEAFF. CDR3 in DNA: TGTGCCATCAGTGAGTCTATAGGGATCGGGAACACTGAAGCTTTCTTT.

V usage is TRBV7-9 and J usage is TRBJ2-1; 10 positions match TRBD2. The CDR3 length is 13 residues. The germline CDR1 and CDR2 sequences are SEHNR and FQNEAQ (reference sequence). The trim removed 4 bases at V and 10 bases at J, leaving 4 bases unmatched. The CDR3 nucleotides are TGTGCCAGCAGCTGGGAGGGACTAGCGGAGCAGTTCTTC. It encodes CASSWEGLAEQFF.

The J gene is TRBJ2-6, the V gene TRBV6-5, with 9 bases aligning to TRBD1. J gave up 0 bases and V 4 bases, and 7 bases lay outside the gene matches. The CDR3 has 18 residues. CDR1 and CDR2 from the germline V gene are MNHEY and SVGAGI. In nucleotides, the CDR3 is TGTGCCAGCAGTTCCGACCGGGACAGGGACTCTGGGGCCAACGTCCTGACTTTC. Translation: CASSSDRDRDSGANVLTF.

The chain uses TRBV23-1 and TRBJ1-4, with TRBD1 identical over 9 bases. TRBV23-1 is an open reading frame, and its role is uncertain. V gave up 7 bases and J gave up 8 bases; unmatched junction bases: 20. The CDR3 covers 18 residues. Written as DNA, the CDR3 is TGCGCCAGCACTCAGCCGATCGGGAGCGGGACAGGGAGAGAAAAACTGTTTTTT. This codes for CASTQPIGSGTGREKLFF.

V gene TRBV27 combines with J gene TRBJ2-1; maybe TRBD1 (7 bases). The CDR3 has 15 amino acids. V lost 4 bases, J lost 3 bases, and 13 bases lay in between. Germline CDR1 is MNHEY and CDR2 is SMNVEV (reference sequence). The CDR3 DNA reads TGTGCCAGCAGTTCCGGGACAGCGGGCTACAATGAGCAGTTCTTC. Its translation is CASSSGTAGYNEQFF.

The genes are TRBV3-1 and TRBJ2-1, with D tentatively TRBD2 (6 bases). V lost 3 bases to trimming and J lost 0 bases, with 21 bases between them. Germline V gives CDR1 LGHDT, CDR2 YNNKEL (reference sequence). This CDR3 is built from 19 residues. The CDR3 sequence: CASSHNRDSATSSYNEQFF. The CDR3 nucleotides are TGTGCCAGCAGCCATAACCGGGACTCCGCCACGAGCTCCTACAATGAGCAGTTCTTC.

The chain has TRBV27 and TRBJ1-1, with 7 bases fitting TRBD1. The V and J ends lost 5 bases and 0 bases, in that order; junction bases with no gene match: 9. CDR1 is MNHEY, CDR2 SMNVEV, per germline (reference sequence). This CDR3 has 16 residues. CDR3 DNA: TGTGCCAGCAGTCCCCTCGGACAGGTTTTGAACACTGAAGCTTTCTTT. It yields the protein CASSPLGQVLNTEAFF.

The CDR3 nucleotides read TGTGCCAGCTCACCACCGCGGATAAATCTGGGGCAGTTCTTC. It is translated as CASSPPRINLGQFF. The chain joins TRBV18 to TRBJ2-1; unclear D gene. The length of the CDR3 is 14 residues. Germline assignment: CDR1 KGHSH and CDR2 LQKENI. Trimming removed 0 bases from V and 12 bases from J, with 15 bases in between.

V gene TRBV29-1 combines with J gene TRBJ2-1; 8 bases are a match to TRBD1. Per the germline V gene, CDR1 is SQVTM and CDR2 is ANQGSEA. V shed 4 bases and J 9 bases; nucleotides not matched to a gene: 2. The CDR3 covers 11 residues. The CDR3 sequence is CSVAGGGEQFF. The DNA of the CDR3 is TGCAGCGTTGCAGGGGGCGGTGAGCAGTTCTTC.

This chain joins TRBV15 and TRBJ1-5, with TRBD1 identical over 7 bases. This CDR3 comprises 17 residues. The germline V gene has CDR1 LNHNV and CDR2 YYDKDF (reference sequence). J gave up 2 bases and V 5 bases, and 12 bases lay outside the gene matches. The CDR3 protein is CATSGGQSSVGNQPQHF. CDR3 bases: TGTGCCACCAGCGGGGGACAGTCTTCGGTCGGCAATCAGCCCCAGCATTTT.